This TCR beta chain originates from a study of blood T cell repertoires in COVID-19. On the study more broadly: Researchers got acute and convalescent COVID-19 samples from the United States, Italy and Spain. PBMCs, B-cell-depleted T cells, or T cells were the source of the cDNA or gDNA that made up the material.

In the study's own analysis: Reference gene primer amplification gave nucleated cell count estimates. Clones were read by immunoSEQ multiplex PCR, and TCRdb kept only the in-frame ones, dropping some. V and J calls and clone size come straight from that table; D and trimming were deduced from the DNA. The sample lists about 140,000 clones; 80% to 85% were seen once. This clone occurred once. Germline CDR1 reads MDHEN; CDR2 reads SYDVKM. V dropped 4 bases and J dropped 2; count of bases not matched to a gene: 5. CDR3 length equals 16 residues. The receptor's source is a human donor in a cohort sampled during active COVID-19. V gene TRBV28 combines with J gene TRBJ2-3; the match to TRBD2 covers 11 bases. Sequencing was done on a sample of peripheral blood. The CDR3 bases are TGTGCCAGCAGTTCCCTAGCGGGGGGACTCACAGATACGCAGTATTTT. Protein: CASSSLAGGLTDTQYF.